The sequence of this T cell receptor beta chain was determined in a study of blood T cell repertoires in COVID-19. Germline CDR1 SEHNR, CDR2 FQNEAQ (reference sequence). CDR3 length: 14 residues. V gave up 5 bases and J gave up 6 bases; unmatched junction bases: 9. Authors' data handling: For nucleated cells, counts were estimated from reference gene primer amplification. Sequenced by immunoSEQ multiplex PCR; TCRdb stores in-frame clones only, minus some. D and trimming come from the DNA, and the V and J calls and clone size come from that table. The repertoire consists of roughly 46,000 clones, with 70% to 90% occurring once and the leading ten covering more than 15%.

This sequence joins TRBV7-9 and TRBJ1-1; TRBD1 matches at 7 bases. Sequencing was performed on peripheral blood. The receptor comes from a human donor in a cohort sampled during active COVID-19. The donor label of this sample is uncertain. The CDR3 DNA sequence: TGTGCCAGCAGCGTTCTCGACAGGGCCCCTGAAGCTTTCTTT. Its protein product is CASSVLDRAPEAFF.